The 14 T cell receptor beta chains reported below all come from one sample, sequenced in a study of T cells in Graves' hyperthyroidism and ophthalmopathy. The investigators amplified TCR beta CDR3 regions from RNA transcripts. Using the HTBI primer set, a first-round RT-PCR was run on the TCR CDR3. TCRdb re-called the multiplex PCR reads through MiXCR, storing one row per CDR3 protein. The top ten hold about an eighth of the sample, which has about 640,000 distinct CDR3 sequences, about 14% seen once. Sequenced input: blood. The receptor set was obtained from a woman between 50 and 59 years old with Graves' ophthalmopathy.

The gene calls are TRBV12-5 and TRBJ2-6; D is ambiguous. The CDR3 loop spans 15 amino acids. Germline values: CDR1 LGHNT, CDR2 FRNRAP. V was trimmed by 3 bases and J by 0 bases, leaving 6 bases between them. The CDR3 nucleotides read TGTGCTAGTGGTTTTGGTCCCTCTGGGGCCAACGTCCTGACTTTC. Residues: CASGFGPSGANVLTF.

This clonotype was recorded many times. The chain links TRBV28 to TRBJ2-7; TRBD1 aligns across 9 bases. Germline CDR1 MDHEN, CDR2 SYDVKM. The V gene end was trimmed by 6 bases and the J gene end by 4 bases; junction bases not matched to a gene: 7. CDR3 size: 14 residues. The CDR3 coding sequence is TGTGCCAGCAGGGACACAGGGGGCGCATACGAGCAGTACTTC. It translates to CASRDTGGAYEQYF.

This clonotype was observed many times. J is TRBJ2-5 and V is TRBV7-2; perhaps TRBD2 as D (5 bases). Germline CDR1 reads SGHTA; CDR2 reads FQGNSA. The V end lost 5 bases, the J end lost 1 base, and 11 bases lay between the germline ends. This CDR3 has 14 amino acids. The chain's CDR3 is CASSQTRIQETQYF. Here the CDR3 DNA reads TGTGCCAGCAGCCAAACTAGGATCCAAGAGACCCAGTACTTC.

This clonotype was seen at least ten times. The chain carries TRBV7-3 and TRBJ2-1; 7 nucleotides agree with TRBD2. The germline V gene has CDR1 SGHTA and CDR2 FQGTGA. There are 12 residues in the CDR3. After removal of 2 bases from V and 11 bases from J, the junction contained 3 bases not matched to a gene. In nucleotides, the CDR3 is TGTGCCAGCAGCTTAGAGCGGGGTCAGCAGTTCTTC. As protein: CASSLERGQQFF.

This clonotype was counted at least ten times. The rearrangement uses TRBV15 and TRBJ1-5; D is undetermined. The CDR3 extends over 15 amino acids. Germline V gives CDR1 LNHNV, CDR2 YYDKDF (reference sequence). Trimming cost V 0 bases and J 7 bases, with 13 bases left between them. The CDR3 here is CATSRDWSRSQPQHF. The CDR3 coding sequence is TGTGCCACCAGCAGAGATTGGTCCCGCTCCCAGCCCCAGCATTTT. Looking up the rest from reference TRBV15 and TRBJ1-5 gives the full variable domain: DAMVIQNPRYQVTQFGKPVTLSCSQTLNHNVMYWYQQKSSQAPKLLFHYYDKDFNNEADTPDNFQSRRPNTSFCFLDIRSPGLGDTAMYLCATSRDWSRSQPQHFGDGTRLSIL.

There are many counts of this clonotype. The chain uses TRBV4-1 and TRBJ1-2, with D possibly TRBD1 on 5 matching bases. Trimming shortened V by 4 bases and J by 5 bases, and 17 bases separated the two germline ends. This CDR3 has 15 residues. Germline lookup yields CDR1 MGHRA and CDR2 YSYEKL. This CDR3 reads CASSREEARAYGYTF. For the CDR3, the DNA is TGCGCCAGCAGCCGTGAGGAGGCCAGGGCATATGGCTACACCTTC.

This chain uses TRBV5-1 with TRBJ2-2; D remains unclear. CDR1 is SGHRS and CDR2 is YFSETQ in the germline V gene. CDR3 size: 14 residues. V was shortened by 4 bases and J by 6 bases, with 13 bases between the two germline ends. CDR3 protein: CASSQVQDPGELFF. For the CDR3, the DNA is TGCGCCAGCAGCCAAGTTCAGGATCCCGGGGAGCTGTTTTTT.

The CDR3 region is CASSFSGGGGDTQYF. The DNA for the CDR3 is TGTGCCAGCAGCTTCTCGGGGGGAGGGGGAGATACGCAGTATTTT. V and J are TRBV11-3 and TRBJ2-3, with D tentatively TRBD2 (7 bases). The germline gives CDR1 SGHNT, CDR2 YENEEA. Trimming took off 3 bases at V and 5 bases at J, with 15 bases between the two ends. The CDR3 loop spans 15 amino acids.

CDR3 protein: CASSSGTLISDTQYF. DNA for the CDR3: TGTGCCAGCAGTTCCGGGACACTTATATCAGATACGCAGTATTTT. This chain uses TRBV12-3 or TRBV12-4 with TRBJ2-3, with D maybe TRBD1 (6 bases). Trimming cost V 4 bases and J 4 bases, with 15 bases left between them. The length of the CDR3 is 15 residues.

This clonotype was seen a few times. The chain joins TRBV19 to TRBJ2-1, with 10 bases that match TRBD1. This CDR3 spans 18 amino acids. V lost 0 bases and J lost 8; bases outside the gene matches: 13. Germline values: CDR1 LNHDA, CDR2 SQIVND (reference sequence). In DNA form, the CDR3 reads TGTGCCAGTAGTATAGAATATGGCGGGACAGGGGCTCGCGATGAGCAGTTCTTC. This translates into CASSIEYGGTGARDEQFF.

The sample holds many counts of this clonotype. The chain couples TRBV20-1 to TRBJ2-3; tentatively, D is TRBD1 (12 bases). V shed 5 bases and J shed 4 bases, with 28 bases lying between them. The CDR3 length is 18 residues. Germline V gives CDR1 DFQATT, CDR2 SNEGSKA (reference sequence). This chain's CDR3 is CSAAGQGALAGVPDTQYF. CDR3 bases: TGCAGTGCTGCGGGACAGGGGGCACTAGCGGGAGTCCCAGATACGCAGTATTTT.

This clonotype appeared many times. This chain links TRBV20-1 with TRBJ2-4; TRBD1 aligns across 11 bases. This CDR3 is built from 17 residues. Germline V gene lookup returns CDR1 DFQATT and CDR2 SNEGSKA (reference sequence). Germline trimming cut 3 bases from V and 0 bases from J; bases unmatched to any gene: 7. CDR3 sequence reads: CSASRDRGNIAKNIQYF. The CDR3 region has the DNA TGCAGTGCTAGTCGGGACAGGGGGAATATAGCCAAAAACATTCAGTACTTC.

The chain is built from TRBV20-1 and TRBJ2-1; 8 bases agree with TRBD2. After removal of 6 bases from V and 3 bases from J, the junction contained 7 bases not matched to a gene. The CDR3 extends over 14 amino acids. The V gene's germline CDR1 is DFQATT and CDR2 SNEGSKA (reference sequence). The CDR3 coding sequence is TGCAGTGCCAGGAAGCGGGAGTACTACAATGAGCAGTTCTTC. Amino acid sequence: CSARKREYYNEQFF.

Many counts were recorded for this clonotype. V is TRBV3-1 and J is TRBJ2-5, with TRBD1 as a possible D gene (6 bases). The CDR3 runs to 14 residues. Trimming pared 1 base from V and 2 bases from J, leaving 8 bases between. CDR1 is LGHDT, CDR2 YNNKEL, per germline (reference sequence). CDR3 residues: CASSQVRGQETQYF. For the CDR3, the DNA is TGTGCCAGCAGCCAAGTTAGGGGGCAAGAGACCCAGTACTTC.